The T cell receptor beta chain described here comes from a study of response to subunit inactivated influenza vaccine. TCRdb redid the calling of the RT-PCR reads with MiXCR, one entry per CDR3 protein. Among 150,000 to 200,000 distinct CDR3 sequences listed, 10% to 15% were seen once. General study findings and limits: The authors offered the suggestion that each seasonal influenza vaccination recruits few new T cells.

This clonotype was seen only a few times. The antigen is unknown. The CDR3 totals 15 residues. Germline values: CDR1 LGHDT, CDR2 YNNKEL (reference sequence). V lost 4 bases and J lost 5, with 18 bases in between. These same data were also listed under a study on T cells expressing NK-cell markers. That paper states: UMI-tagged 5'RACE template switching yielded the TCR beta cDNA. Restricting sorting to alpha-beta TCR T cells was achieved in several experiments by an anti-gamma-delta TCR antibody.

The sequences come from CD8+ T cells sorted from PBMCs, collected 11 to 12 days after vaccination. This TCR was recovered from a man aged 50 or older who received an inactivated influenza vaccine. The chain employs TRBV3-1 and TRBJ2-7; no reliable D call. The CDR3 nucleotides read TGTGCCAGCAGCCCAATTTACCCCCGAGGCAACGAGCAGTACTTC. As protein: CASSPIYPRGNEQYF.